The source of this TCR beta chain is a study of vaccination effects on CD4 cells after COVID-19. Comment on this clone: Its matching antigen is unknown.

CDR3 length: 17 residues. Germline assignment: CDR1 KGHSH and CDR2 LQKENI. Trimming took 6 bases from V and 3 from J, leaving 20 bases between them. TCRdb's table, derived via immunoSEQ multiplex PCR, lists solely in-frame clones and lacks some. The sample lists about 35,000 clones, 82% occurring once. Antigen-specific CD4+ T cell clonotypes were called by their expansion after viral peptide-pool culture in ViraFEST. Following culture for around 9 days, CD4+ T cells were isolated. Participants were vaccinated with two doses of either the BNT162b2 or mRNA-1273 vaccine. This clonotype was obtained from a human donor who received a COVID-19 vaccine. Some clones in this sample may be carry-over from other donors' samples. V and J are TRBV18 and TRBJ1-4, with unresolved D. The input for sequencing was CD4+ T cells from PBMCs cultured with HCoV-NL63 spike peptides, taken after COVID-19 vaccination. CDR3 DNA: TGTGCCAGCTCCAAACTTCTTCCCGGAGTACCTAATGAAAAACTGTTTTTT. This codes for CASSKLLPGVPNEKLFF.